A single sample is the source of the 32 T cell receptor beta chains below, sequenced in a study of spatial heterogeneity in lung cancer (dated by TCRdb to the late 2010s). The paper's findings and limits, for the study overall: The number of expanded intratumoral alpha and beta TCRs correlated with the tumor nonsynonymous mutation count.

The sample's time point label, in plain terms: sample taken at primary tumor resection. The library relied on 5' RACE. Sequenced on a NextSeq 500. Using fastp trimming at Q25 and MiXCR clonotype assembly, TCRdb reanalyzed the public sequencing data and kept in-frame beta chains. Entries that share a CDR3 protein sequence are merged under the most common genes and DNA. This sample has around 2,700 distinct CDR3 sequences in its table, and 5% to 7% of those were observed once. The top ten constitute just over 9% of the sample. Their antigen targets remain unknown. The sequencing used lung tumor tissue, collected at surgery. The receptor source for this set is a male donor with early-stage non-small cell lung cancer.

In its sample, this clonotype is medium-sized. Since the library was made to target alpha chains, this beta chain is a stray read and its abundance is not meaningful. The V gene is TRBV12-3 or TRBV12-4, the J gene TRBJ2-7, with 8 bases identical to TRBD2. The CDR3 contains 14 residues. With V trimmed by 6 bases and J by 3 bases, 7 bases remained unmatched. CDR3 protein: CASSRSGARYEQYF. CDR3 coding DNA: TGTGCCAGCAGCCGTAGCGGGGCTCGCTACGAGCAGTACTTC.

As regards this clonotype: This beta chain is off target for a library built for alpha chains, so its abundance means little. The chain has TRBV7-8 and TRBJ2-3; unclear D gene. This CDR3 is built from 15 residues. The germline V and J ends were trimmed by 1 base and 1 base, with 9 bases remaining between them. Germline V CDR1 and CDR2: SGHVS, FQNEAQ. The CDR3 loop reads CASSLDASRTDTQYF. CDR3 nucleotide sequence: TGTGCCAGCAGCTTAGATGCGTCCCGCACAGATACGCAGTATTTT.

This clonotype is medium-sized within its sample. This beta chain is a stray read from a library made for alpha chains; its abundance is not meaningful. The chain couples TRBV30 to TRBJ1-5; TRBD1 is a possible D gene (6 bases). V shed 3 bases and J shed 7 bases, with 13 bases lying between them. The CDR3 runs to 13 residues. Germline V gene lookup returns CDR1 GTSNPN and CDR2 SVGIG (reference sequence). The CDR3 region is CAWSSGGGQPQHF. CDR3 nucleotide sequence: TGTGCCTGGAGCTCCGGGGGCGGGCAGCCCCAGCATTTT.

This clonotype is classed as medium-sized. This beta chain came through as a stray read in a library set up for alpha chains, and its size says little. The rearrangement links TRBV12-3 or TRBV12-4 to TRBJ2-5, with TRBD2 matching 7 bases. This CDR3 contains 15 residues. After removal of 6 bases from V and 2 bases from J, the junction contained 9 bases not matched to a gene. The CDR3 DNA reads TGTGCCAGCAGACCCGGGACTACCAAACAAGAGACCCAGTACTTC. It encodes CASRPGTTKQETQYF.

A note on this clonotype: This beta chain turned up in a library designed for alpha chains; as an off-target read, its abundance says little. The chain couples TRBV29-1 to TRBJ1-3; TRBD1 is a possible D gene (5 bases). The ends were cut back, 4 bases at V and 0 bases at J, with 10 bases in the middle. The CDR3 covers 14 residues. In germline, CDR1 is SQVTM, CDR2 ANQGSEA. The CDR3 DNA reads as TGCAGCGTTGGGGCAGGGTCCTCTGGAAACACCATATATTTT. Translating gives CSVGAGSSGNTIYF.

This clonotype is medium-sized within its sample. This beta chain is a stray read from a library made for alpha chains; its abundance is not meaningful. The chain links TRBV7-2 to TRBJ2-7; D may be TRBD2 (6 bases). Germline CDR1 and CDR2: SGHTA and FQGNSA. The length of the CDR3 is 14 residues. V was pared by 3 bases and J by 4 bases, with 13 bases between. The CDR3 sequence: CASSFRLGTYEQYF. As DNA, the CDR3 is TGTGCCAGCAGCTTTAGACTGGGGACTTACGAGCAGTACTTC.

This clonotype counts as medium-sized. This beta chain is an off-target read within a library intended for alpha chains, so its frequency means little. For the CDR3, the DNA is TGTGCCACCAGTGATTGGGGTCTAGCTGGCCGTGGGGATACGCAGTATTTT. This translates into CATSDWGLAGRGDTQYF. This rearrangement joins TRBV24-1 to TRBJ2-3, with D possibly TRBD2 on 5 matching bases. Germline-derived CDR1 and CDR2 are KGHDR and SFDVKD. Trimming removed 2 bases from V and 6 bases from J, with 20 bases in between. The CDR3 extends over 17 amino acids.

Concerning this clonotype: With the library built for alpha chains, this beta chain is off target and its frequency is not meaningful. The rearrangement joins TRBV18 to TRBJ1-1; perhaps TRBD1 as D (6 bases). CDR1 and CDR2 (germline): KGHSH, LQKENI. This CDR3 is built from 15 residues. Trimming removed 4 bases from V and 5 bases from J, with 17 bases in between. The CDR3 sequence is CASSRDTRTRTEAFF. The CDR3 nucleotides are TGTGCCAGCTCACGGGACACTCGAACGAGAACTGAAGCTTTCTTT.

As for this clonotype: This beta chain came through as a stray read in a library set up for alpha chains, and its size says little. The gene calls are TRBV10-3 and TRBJ2-2; D is perhaps TRBD1 (6 bases). Trimming removed 4 bases from V and 3 bases from J, with 9 bases in between. Germline CDR1 reads ENHRY; CDR2 reads SYGVKD. The CDR3 runs 14 residues. The chain's CDR3 is CAISATGHTGELFF. The CDR3 coding sequence is TGTGCCATCAGTGCGACAGGTCACACCGGGGAGCTGTTTTTT.

In regard to this clonotype: This beta chain represents an off-target read in a library built for alpha chains; its size is of limited meaning. CDR3 in DNA: TGTGCCAGCATGGGCCATCTAGTCCCCTACGAGCAGTACTTC. It specifies CASMGHLVPYEQYF. The rearrangement uses TRBV6-2 or TRBV6-3 and TRBJ2-7, with no clear D. Deletions cut 7 bases from V and 2 bases from J, with 15 bases between. From germline, CDR1 is MNHEY and CDR2 SVGEGT. The CDR3 covers 14 residues.

This clonotype is classed as medium-sized. Little can be read into the size of this beta chain, an off-target read in a library designed for alpha chains. The chain employs TRBV3-1 and TRBJ2-5; no firm D call. The V gene's germline CDR1 is LGHDT and CDR2 YNNKEL (reference sequence). Trimming removed 1 base at V and 7 bases at J, with 13 bases between. This CDR3 comprises 14 residues. CDR3 in DNA: TGTGCCAGCAGCCAAGTCGAACTTCCCGGGACCCAGTACTTC. Residues: CASSQVELPGTQYF.

Notes on this clonotype: This beta chain is an off-target read within a library intended for alpha chains, so its frequency means little. The rearrangement links TRBV5-1 to TRBJ2-3; a weak D match, TRBD2 (6 bases). The CDR3 sequence is 13 residues long. V was shortened by 4 bases and J by 6 bases, with 12 bases between the two germline ends. Germline CDR1 and CDR2: SGHRS and YFSETQ. CDR3 in DNA: TGCGCCAGCAGCAGGGACTCCCCGGATACGCAGTATTTT. The encoded protein is CASSRDSPDTQYF.

This clonotype is termed large. This beta chain is an unintended read in a library built for alpha chains; its size means little. The chain carries TRBV5-6 and TRBJ2-3; D may be TRBD1 (7 bases). This CDR3 contains 15 residues. Trimming shortened V by 1 base and J by 4 bases, and 13 bases separated the two germline ends. CDR1 SGHDT and CDR2 YYEEEE come from the germline V gene. CDR3 sequence reads: CASSLLRGVSDTQYF. CDR3 sequence (DNA): TGTGCCAGCAGCTTGCTCAGGGGGGTTTCAGATACGCAGTATTTT.

Judged by abundance, this clonotype is medium-sized (0.01 to 0.1%). Within a library made for alpha chains, this beta chain is off target, and its count is uninformative. The chain employs TRBV20-1 and TRBJ1-2; maybe TRBD1 (5 bases). Germline lookup yields CDR1 DFQATT and CDR2 SNEGSKA (reference sequence). The V and J ends lost 3 bases and 4 bases respectively, with 9 bases between them. The CDR3 sequence is 12 residues long. CDR3 protein: CSASQGSYGYTF. The CDR3 nucleotides are TGCAGTGCTAGTCAGGGAAGCTATGGCTACACCTTC.

Remarks on this clonotype: With a much larger clone just one base away, this may be a read error. Since it is a stray read in a library aimed at alpha chains, this beta chain has a size that is not meaningful. This chain joins TRBV20-1 and TRBJ1-1, with 8 nucleotides matching TRBD1. There are 12 residues in the CDR3. The germline CDR1 and CDR2 sequences are DFQATT and SNEGSKA (reference sequence). The junction had 4 bases not matched to a gene; V was cut back by 0 bases and J by 10 bases. CDR3 protein: CSARDRGRRAFF. The CDR3 DNA is TGCAGTGCTAGAGACAGGGGGCGCCGAGCTTTCTTT.

In its sample, this clonotype ranks as large (0.1 to 1%). This beta chain is a stray read from a library made for alpha chains; its abundance is not meaningful. V and J are TRBV7-8 and TRBJ1-5, with 7 bases that match TRBD1. Trimming cost V 5 bases and J 3 bases; bases outside gene matches: 4. CDR3 length: 14 residues. CDR1 and CDR2 from the germline V gene are SGHVS and FQNEAQ. Here the CDR3 reads CASSPDRVNQPQHF. The DNA of the CDR3 is TGTGCCAGCAGCCCCGACAGGGTCAATCAGCCCCAGCATTTT.

Details on this clonotype: As an off-target read in a library built for alpha chains, this beta chain has a frequency of little significance. The chain combines TRBV7-6 with TRBJ2-1; D is unclear. The CDR3 spans 14 residues. The germline V and J ends were trimmed by 5 bases and 8 bases, with 16 bases remaining between them. Germline V CDR1 and CDR2: SGHVS, FNYEAQ. Here the CDR3 reads CASSPLGQVHEQFF. CDR3 DNA sequence: TGTGCCAGCAGCCCCCTTGGGCAGGTCCATGAGCAGTTCTTC.

This clonotype rates as medium-sized. This beta chain came through as a stray read in a library set up for alpha chains, and its size says little. This chain connects TRBV10-3 to TRBJ1-5; D is undetermined. The V end was cut by 0 bases, the J end by 7 bases, with 10 bases between. The germline CDR1 and CDR2 sequences are ENHRY and SYGVKD. This CDR3 has 14 residues. The CDR3 here is CAISESAERQPQHF. DNA of the CDR3: TGTGCCATCAGTGAGTCCGCGGAAAGGCAGCCCCAGCATTTT.

Regarding this clonotype: This beta chain lies outside the target of a library built for alpha chains; its clone size means little. The chain couples TRBV20-1 to TRBJ2-7, with D uncertain. V gave up 2 bases and J gave up 0 bases, with 14 bases separating them. This CDR3 has 15 residues. The germline CDR1 and CDR2 sequences are DFQATT and SNEGSKA (reference sequence). The CDR3, as DNA: TGCAGTGCTAGAAATCTGATAGAAAGCTCCTACGAGCAGTACTTC. Amino acid sequence: CSARNLIESSYEQYF.

Relative to its sample, this clonotype is medium-sized (0.01 to 0.1%). Because the library targeted alpha chains, this beta chain is an off-target read whose size means little. The chain joins TRBV9 to TRBJ2-1; 8 bases match TRBD2. Trimming at V came to 4 bases and at J to 5 bases, leaving 8 bases not matched to a gene. The CDR3 runs to 15 residues. Germline CDR1 is SGDLS and CDR2 is YYNGEE. CDR3 DNA sequence: TGTGCCAGCAGCTTACAGCGGGGGTGGGACAATGAGCAGTTCTTC. Encoded protein: CASSLQRGWDNEQFF.

Within the sample, this clonotype is medium-sized. This beta chain lies outside the target of a library built for alpha chains; its clone size means little. The chain is built from TRBV4-2 and TRBJ1-3; maybe TRBD1 (5 bases). This CDR3 is 16 amino acids long. Germline CDR1 reads LGHNA; CDR2 reads YNFKEQ. Between the trimmed V and J ends, which lost 0 bases and 2 bases, there was a span of 11 bases. CDR3 nucleotides: TGTGCCAGCAGCCAAGACGGGCCCAGGGCTGGAAACACCATATATTTT. It specifies CASSQDGPRAGNTIYF.

Ten or more counts support this clonotype. As an off-target read in a library built for alpha chains, this beta chain has a frequency of little significance. The chain links TRBV27 to TRBJ2-1; TRBD1 is a possible D gene (5 bases). The CDR3 spans 15 residues. V was cut by 0 bases and J by 2 bases, with 8 bases left in between. Germline V gives CDR1 MNHEY, CDR2 SMNVEV (reference sequence). Here the CDR3 reads CASSLSRETYNEQFF. CDR3 DNA sequence: TGTGCCAGCAGTTTATCCAGGGAAACCTACAATGAGCAGTTCTTC.

By share of the sample, this clonotype is medium-sized (0.01 to 0.1%). As an off-target read in a library built for alpha chains, this beta chain has a frequency of little significance. V and J are TRBV18 and TRBJ1-2; 10 nucleotides line up with TRBD1. The CDR3 is made up of 13 amino acids. Per germline, CDR1 KGHSH and CDR2 LQKENI. Trimming took 5 bases from V and 5 from J; bases not matched to a gene: 2. In nucleotides, the CDR3 is TGTGCCAGCTCATCGGACAGGGGGTATGGCTACACCTTC. This encodes CASSSDRGYGYTF.

This clonotype is termed medium-sized. The library was prepared for alpha chains; this beta chain is a stray read, so its frequency means little. The chain uses TRBV12-3 or TRBV12-4 and TRBJ1-2; TRBD1 matches at 12 bases. This CDR3 region has 16 residues. Germline trimming cut 6 bases from V and 5 bases from J; bases unmatched to any gene: 10. The CDR3, as DNA: TGTGCCAGCAGCCGAGGGACAGGGGGCTGGGAATATGGCTACACCTTC. As protein: CASSRGTGGWEYGYTF.

In its sample, this clonotype is medium-sized (0.01 to 0.1%). This beta chain came through as a stray read in a library set up for alpha chains, and its size says little. This chain links TRBV18 with TRBJ2-3; D gene uncertain. Per the germline V gene, CDR1 is KGHSH and CDR2 is LQKENI. CDR3 length: 12 amino acids. The V end lost 5 bases, the J end lost 2 bases, and 5 bases lay between the germline ends. The CDR3 here is CASSSVTDTQYF. The CDR3 DNA reads TGTGCCAGCTCATCAGTCACAGATACGCAGTATTTT.

Relative to its sample, this clonotype is medium-sized. This beta chain came through as a stray read in a library set up for alpha chains, and its size says little. The chain joins TRBV20-1 to TRBJ2-7, with 11 positions matching TRBD2. V was pared by 6 bases and J by 7 bases, with 17 bases of the junction left unmatched. This CDR3 spans 16 amino acids. The germline gives CDR1 DFQATT, CDR2 SNEGSKA (reference sequence). The CDR3 DNA reads TGCAGTGCCGCACCCCCGGGACTAGCGGCGACGGGTGAGCAGTACTTC. Translated: CSAAPPGLAATGEQYF.

This clonotype is categorized as medium-sized. This beta chain is off target for a library built for alpha chains, so its abundance means little. The rearrangement joins TRBV2 to TRBJ2-7; 10 bases line up with TRBD2. The CDR3 runs 14 residues. With 5 bases clipped from V and 1 base from J, the junction kept 2 bases outside the gene matches. Germline values: CDR1 SNHLY, CDR2 FYNNEI. CDR3 nucleotide sequence: TGTGCCAGCAGTAGGACTAGCGGATCCTACGAGCAGTACTTC. Its translation is CASSRTSGSYEQYF.

Worth noting for this clonotype: Within a library made for alpha chains, this beta chain is off target, and its count is uninformative. The chain joins TRBV6-1 to TRBJ2-7; tentatively, D is TRBD2 (6 bases). Germline-derived CDR1 and CDR2 are MNHNS and SASEGT. The CDR3 is 15 amino acids. Between the trimmed V and J ends, which lost 4 bases and 0 bases, there was a span of 13 bases. The CDR3 region has the DNA TGTGCCAGCAGTGTGACGGGGGATAGCTCCTACGAGCAGTACTTC. It encodes CASSVTGDSSYEQYF.

This clonotype is medium-sized by share. For a library built for alpha chains, this beta chain is a stray read; little rests on its size. This chain uses TRBV9 with TRBJ2-5, with a possible D match to TRBD2 (6 bases). CDR1 and CDR2 (germline): SGDLS, YYNGEE. The CDR3 contains 15 residues. V shed 4 bases and J shed 5 bases, with 18 bases lying between them. CDR3 residues: CASSYEGLSGETQYF. The CDR3 coding sequence is TGTGCCAGCAGCTACGAGGGACTGTCCGGGGAGACCCAGTACTTC.

This clonotype is categorized as medium-sized (0.01 to 0.1%). This beta chain is off target for a library built for alpha chains, so its abundance means little. This chain's CDR3 is CASSPWSSGANVLTF. CDR3 DNA: TGTGCCAGCAGCCCGTGGAGCTCTGGGGCCAACGTCCTGACTTTC. This chain joins TRBV7-3 and TRBJ2-6, with D unclear. Trimming removed 5 bases at V and 0 bases at J, with 8 bases between. The CDR3 is made up of 15 amino acids. The V gene's germline CDR1 is SGHTA and CDR2 FQGTGA. Complete variable domain (other parts from reference TRBV7-3 and TRBJ2-6): GAGVSQTPSNKVTEKGKYVELRCDPISGHTALYWYRQSLGQGPEFLIYFQGTGAADDSGLPNDRFFAVRPEGSVSTLKIQRTERGDSAVYLCASSPWSSGANVLTFGAGSRLTVL.

By sample share, this clonotype is medium-sized. For a library built for alpha chains, this beta chain is a stray read; little rests on its size. The chain employs TRBV20-1 and TRBJ1-6; no clear D. Germline lookup yields CDR1 DFQATT and CDR2 SNEGSKA (reference sequence). The CDR3 sequence is 13 residues long. V lost 6 bases and J 8 bases, leaving 14 bases between the germline ends. In nucleotides, the CDR3 is TGCAGTGCCGCGTCTGATATGGATTCACCCCTCCACTTT. Its protein is CSAASDMDSPLHF.

This clonotype is medium-sized. Because this beta chain is a stray read in a library intended to capture alpha chains, its abundance should not be given much weight. The chain couples TRBV27 to TRBJ2-1, with 7 bases matching TRBD2. Germline lookup yields CDR1 MNHEY and CDR2 SMNVEV (reference sequence). The J segment lost 4 bases and the V segment lost 4 bases, leaving 13 bases of the junction unmatched. The CDR3 has 17 residues. The CDR3 coding sequence is TGTGCCAGCAGTTACACCGCCGGGACTACGCCTTACAATGAGCAGTTCTTC. Translating gives CASSYTAGTTPYNEQFF.